The 29 T cell receptor beta chains reported below all come from one sample, sequenced in a study of shared T cell receptors in the human thymus. The protocol was immunoSEQ multiplex PCR, while the TCRdb copy is restricted to in-frame clones and leaves out a portion. The sample holds over 450,000 clones, around three quarters seen once. The same sample was also studied in work on human thymus T cells.

Sequenced input: thymocytes. The receptors come from a boy under two years old with a congenital heart defect.

The chain employs TRBV2 and TRBJ2-5; 15 nucleotides align to TRBD2. The CDR3 runs 15 residues. Losses at the gene ends were 6 bases for V and 5 bases for J; bases not matched to a gene: 4. Germline CDR1 is SNHLY and CDR2 is FYNNEI. DNA for the CDR3: TGTGCCAGCAGCCGGACTAGCGGGAGGGCTGAGACCCAGTACTTC. Its translation is CASSRTSGRAETQYF.

The rearrangement joins TRBV27 to TRBJ2-7; 7 nucleotides align to TRBD2. J lost 2 bases, V lost 8 bases, and 30 bases had no gene match. Germline assignment: CDR1 MNHEY and CDR2 SMNVEV (reference sequence). The CDR3 covers 21 residues. In DNA form, the CDR3 reads TGTGCCAGCGGCTCGTCGGCCGGACCCCGGTCGGGGAGCGGGAATACCTACGAGCAGTACTTC. Translated, it gives CASGSSAGPRSGSGNTYEQYF.

This chain uses TRBV7-9 with TRBJ2-7, with no clear D. Germline V lookup: CDR1 SEHNR, CDR2 FQNEAQ (reference sequence). CDR3 length: 13 residues. V was trimmed by 5 bases and J by 6 bases, leaving 14 bases between them. CDR3 in amino acids: CASSPPTGLEQYF. The CDR3 region has the DNA TGTGCCAGCAGCCCCCCGACTGGTCTCGAGCAGTACTTC.

This chain joins TRBV20-1 and TRBJ2-7, with 9 bases identical to TRBD2. Germline-derived CDR1 and CDR2 are DFQATT and SNEGSKA (reference sequence). The CDR3 covers 11 residues. With 8 bases clipped from V and 5 bases from J, the junction kept 4 bases outside the gene matches. CDR3 sequence: CSSGRFNEQYF. The DNA of the CDR3 is TGCAGTAGCGGGAGGTTCAACGAGCAGTACTTC.

The J gene is TRBJ2-3, the V gene TRBV6-6, with 7 nucleotides matching TRBD2. The V segment lost 4 bases and the J segment 1 base; nucleotides outside the gene matches: 2. Germline loops: CDR1 MNHNY, CDR2 SVGAGI (reference sequence). This CDR3 contains 14 residues. The DNA of the CDR3 is TGTGCCAGCAGTTCGCTAGCGGGCACAGATACGCAGTATTTT. Protein sequence: CASSSLAGTDTQYF.

This clone was seen only once. The chain recombines TRBV5-1 with TRBJ1-1, with a tentative D call TRBD1 (5 bases). V was pared by 1 base and J by 8 bases, with 9 bases between. Germline CDR1 and CDR2: SGHRS and YFSETQ. This CDR3 has 12 residues. The CDR3 loop is CASSLRGMEAFF. For the CDR3, the DNA is TGCGCCAGCAGCTTGCGGGGGATGGAAGCTTTCTTT. The variable domain in full, completed from reference TRBV5-1 and TRBJ1-1, reads KAGVTQTPRYLIKTRGQQVTLSCSPISGHRSVSWYQQTPGQGLQFLFEYFSETQRNKGNFPGRFSGRQFSNSRSEMNVSTLELGDSALYLCASSLRGMEAFFGQGTRLTVV.

The J gene is TRBJ1-1, the V gene TRBV18; 10 positions agree with TRBD1. Germline CDR1 reads KGHSH; CDR2 reads LQKENI. The CDR3 totals 17 residues. Losses at the gene ends were 3 bases for V and 1 base for J; bases not matched to a gene: 8. Here the CDR3 DNA reads TGTGCCAGCTCACCCGTCGGGACAGGGGATTGGAACACTGAAGCTTTCTTT. This encodes CASSPVGTGDWNTEAFF.

This chain links TRBV4-3 with TRBJ1-2; 9 bases line up with TRBD1. The CDR3 is 17 residues long. V lost 3 bases, J lost 6 bases, and 14 bases stayed unmatched. Per germline, CDR1 LGHNA and CDR2 YSLEER. CDR3 residues: CASSHRPGQGRLHGYTF. The DNA for the CDR3 is TGCGCCAGCAGCCATCGTCCGGGACAGGGAAGACTCCATGGCTACACCTTC.

The chain links TRBV28 to TRBJ2-7; TRBD2 matches at 7 bases. Germline lookup yields CDR1 MDHEN and CDR2 SYDVKM. The CDR3 has 13 amino acids. The V and J ends lost 4 bases and 4 bases, in that order; junction bases with no gene match: 4. CDR3 in amino acids: CASSSGEGYEQYF. CDR3 nucleotides: TGTGCCAGCAGTTCCGGGGAGGGATACGAGCAGTACTTC.

This chain links TRBV19 with TRBJ1-5, with D uncertain. This CDR3 has 15 amino acids. The V gene lost 0 bases and the J gene lost 3 bases, with 9 bases spanning the gap. The V gene's germline CDR1 is LNHDA and CDR2 SQIVND (reference sequence). The CDR3 DNA reads as TGTGCCAGTAGTATAGAGCCGTCTAACAATCAGCCCCAGCATTTT. It specifies CASSIEPSNNQPQHF.

V is TRBV7-6 and J is TRBJ2-1, with 7 bases that match TRBD2. The CDR3 runs 15 residues. Germline V CDR1 and CDR2: SGHVS, FNYEAQ. Trimming cost V 0 bases and J 7 bases; bases outside gene matches: 6. The CDR3 DNA sequence: TGTGCCAGCAGCTTAGCGGGAGGGCCGTCAAATGAGCAGTTCTTC. Translated: CASSLAGGPSNEQFF.

The genes are TRBV6-6 and TRBJ2-7; possible D gene TRBD2, 5 bases. This CDR3 is 13 amino acids long. Trimming cost V 0 bases and J 2 bases, with 5 bases left between them. Germline V gene sequence: CDR1 MNHNY, CDR2 SVGAGI (reference sequence). The CDR3 region is CASSYSRAYEQYF. The CDR3 DNA follows: TGTGCCAGCAGTTACTCGAGGGCCTACGAGCAGTACTTC.

The chain carries TRBV2 and TRBJ2-7; D gene uncertain. V was trimmed by 6 bases and J by 4 bases, leaving 16 bases between them. Germline CDR1 is SNHLY and CDR2 is FYNNEI. The CDR3 loop spans 14 amino acids. The CDR3 nucleotides read TGTGCCAGCAGCCCACGAGGTAGTCGGTACGAGCAGTACTTC. Encoded protein: CASSPRGSRYEQYF.

J is TRBJ2-1 and V is TRBV5-1; the D gene is possibly TRBD1 (5 bases). The CDR3 covers 18 residues. V lost 3 bases, J lost 4 bases, and 23 bases lay in between. Germline CDR1 SGHRS, CDR2 YFSETQ. CDR3 coding DNA: TGCGCCAGCAGCTGCGATCCAGGGTCCGTCCCCCTTTACAATGAGCAGTTCTTC. This codes for CASSCDPGSVPLYNEQFF.

The sample holds a few counts of this clone. The rearrangement joins TRBV4-1 to TRBJ2-1; 12 bases are shared with TRBD2. V gave up 3 bases and J gave up 0 bases; unmatched junction bases: 9. The CDR3 is 19 residues long. Germline CDR1 and CDR2: MGHRA and YSYEKL. Written as DNA, the CDR3 is TGCGCCAGCAGCCACCAGGGTGGGACTAGCGGGCTCTCCTACAATGAGCAGTTCTTC. Translating it yields CASSHQGGTSGLSYNEQFF.

The CDR3 DNA reads TGTGCCAGCAGTTTGCCCCTAGCGGGTAAAACCTACGAGCAGTACTTC. Amino acids: CASSLPLAGKTYEQYF. The V and J genes are TRBV27 and TRBJ2-7, with 8 positions matching TRBD2. CDR1 and CDR2 (germline): MNHEY, SMNVEV (reference sequence). The CDR3 is 16 residues long. The junction had 9 bases not matched to a gene; V was cut back by 3 bases and J by 2 bases.

The chain couples TRBV7-6 to TRBJ2-7; maybe TRBD1 (7 bases). V lost 1 base to trimming and J lost 1 base, with 11 bases between them. CDR3 length: 15 amino acids. Germline values: CDR1 SGHVS, CDR2 FNYEAQ. The CDR3 is CASSLVTGRSYEQYF. DNA for the CDR3: TGTGCCAGCAGCTTAGTGACAGGGAGGTCCTACGAGCAGTACTTC.

The count of this clone is one. The chain recombines TRBV7-2 with TRBJ2-3; 11 nucleotides agree with TRBD2. The germline V gene has CDR1 SGHTA and CDR2 FQGNSA. The CDR3 consists of 17 residues. J gave up 4 bases and V 4 bases, and 10 bases lay outside the gene matches. The CDR3 here is CASSSSSGRSGADTQYF. DNA for the CDR3: TGTGCCAGCAGCTCATCTAGCGGGAGGAGTGGTGCAGATACGCAGTATTTT.

The chain employs TRBV7-3 and TRBJ2-5; D perhaps matches TRBD1 (6 bases). V dropped 5 bases and J dropped 13 bases, with 11 bases sitting between them. Germline V gives CDR1 SGHTA, CDR2 FQGTGA. The CDR3 is made up of 10 amino acids. The CDR3, as DNA: TGTGCCAGCAGCCTTTCGACAGGGTACTTC. This codes for CASSLSTGYF.

Turning to this clone: One end of the junction varies from germline; a read error may be responsible. The J gene is TRBJ2-5, the V gene TRBV29-1, with 9 nucleotides matching TRBD2. This CDR3 has 15 residues. Germline CDR1 and CDR2: SQVTM and ANQGSEA. The CDR3: CSVGLGLAPQESQYF. CDR3 DNA sequence: TGCAGCGTTGGCCTTGGACTAGCGCCCCAAGAGTCCCAGTACTTC. Based on the CDR3 plus reference TRBV29-1 and TRBJ2-5, the full variable domain is SAVISQKPSRDICQRGTSLTIQCQVDSQVTMMFWYRQQPGQSLTLIATANQGSEATYESGFVIDKFPISRPNLTFSTLTVSNMSPEDSSIYLCSVGLGLAPQESQYFGPGTRLLVL.

The CDR3, as DNA: TGTGCCAGCAGCCTGACTAGCAATTCGGACGAGCAGTACTTC. It specifies CASSLTSNSDEQYF. This chain links TRBV5-6 with TRBJ2-7, with 7 bases fitting TRBD2. J gave up 5 bases and V 4 bases, and 9 bases lay outside the gene matches. The germline gives CDR1 SGHDT, CDR2 YYEEEE. This CDR3 region has 14 residues.

V and J are TRBV7-9 and TRBJ1-1; possible D gene TRBD1, 5 bases. Germline V gene sequence: CDR1 SEHNR, CDR2 FQNEAQ (reference sequence). The CDR3 is 17 amino acids. V was clipped by 3 bases and J by 1 base, with 18 bases between them. The CDR3 DNA is TGTGCCAGCAGCTTGAGGACCCCGCTCGGGGGGAACACTGAAGCTTTCTTT. Translated: CASSLRTPLGGNTEAFF.

The count of this clone is one. The chain recombines TRBV7-2 with TRBJ1-2, with D tentatively TRBD1 (5 bases). This CDR3 comprises 15 residues. Germline CDR1 SGHTA, CDR2 FQGNSA. The V end lost 3 bases, the J end lost 4 bases, and 15 bases lay between the germline ends. The CDR3 region has the DNA TGTGCCAGCAGCTTTAGGCCGGGCAGGGTCTATGGCTACACCTTC. Its protein is CASSFRPGRVYGYTF. The variable domain in full, with the rest retrieved from reference TRBV7-2 and TRBJ1-2, is GAGVSQSPSNKVTEKGKDVELRCDPISGHTALYWYRQSLGQGLEFLIYFQGNSAPDKSGLPSDRFSAERTGGSVSTLTIQRTQQEDSAVYLCASSFRPGRVYGYTFGSGTRLTVV.

The V and J genes are TRBV30 and TRBJ1-2; D may be TRBD1 (5 bases). The CDR3 is made up of 13 amino acids. CDR1 GTSNPN and CDR2 SVGIG come from the germline V gene (reference sequence). V was clipped by 2 bases and J by 11 bases, with 18 bases between them. The CDR3 is CAWSPSGGEGYTF. CDR3 nucleotide sequence: TGTGCCTGGAGTCCCAGTGGGGGGGAGGGTTACACCTTC.

The chain carries TRBV28 and TRBJ2-1; 8 nucleotides match TRBD2. V gave up 5 bases and J gave up 0 bases; unmatched junction bases: 6. CDR3 length equals 16 residues. Germline values: CDR1 MDHEN, CDR2 SYDVKM. The CDR3 sequence: CASSHALADSYNEQFF. Written as DNA, the CDR3 is TGTGCCAGCAGTCACGCACTAGCGGACTCCTACAATGAGCAGTTCTTC.

The chain uses TRBV28 and TRBJ1-2, with D unresolved. The V end was cut by 6 bases, the J end by 5 bases, with 19 bases between. The CDR3 spans 15 residues. Germline V gene sequence: CDR1 MDHEN, CDR2 SYDVKM. The CDR3 here is CASSEAHWSHYGYTF. In nucleotides, the CDR3 is TGTGCCAGCAGCGAGGCCCATTGGTCCCATTATGGCTACACCTTC.

The V and J genes are TRBV7-9 and TRBJ2-3; 9 positions match TRBD2. V shed 3 bases, J shed 0 bases, and the junction held 13 bases outside the gene matches. The length of the CDR3 is 19 residues. Looked up from germline, CDR1 is SEHNR and CDR2 is FQNEAQ (reference sequence). The CDR3, as DNA: TGTGCCAGCAGCTTTATAGCGGGAGTGATGCTGGGGAGCACAGATACGCAGTATTTT. Its protein product is CASSFIAGVMLGSTDTQYF. The full variable domain, its missing parts supplied by reference TRBV7-9 and TRBJ2-3, is DTGVSQNPRHKITKRGQNVTFRCDPISEHNRLYWYRQTLGQGPEFLTYFQNEAQLEKSRLLSDRFSAERPKGSFSTLEIQRTEQGDSAMYLCASSFIAGVMLGSTDTQYFGPGTRLTVL.

The J gene is TRBJ2-7, the V gene TRBV7-9, with a tentative D call TRBD2 (6 bases). CDR1 is SEHNR, CDR2 FQNEAQ, per germline (reference sequence). Between the trimmed V and J ends, which lost 5 bases and 0 bases, there was a span of 17 bases. CDR3 length equals 16 residues. In DNA, the CDR3 is TGTGCCAGCAGCACACGCCGCGGGACCAACTCCTACGAGCAGTACTTC. Translating gives CASSTRRGTNSYEQYF.

The V call is TRBV29-1, the J call TRBJ1-2, with D maybe TRBD1 (5 bases). Trimming pared 6 bases from V and 7 bases from J, leaving 12 bases between. The CDR3 length is 11 residues. Germline CDR1 SQVTM, CDR2 ANQGSEA. The CDR3 here is CSVPGGGGYTF. The CDR3 coding sequence is TGCAGCGTCCCCGGGGGAGGTGGCTACACCTTC.